These 27 T cell receptor beta chains share one sample of origin, sequenced in a study of naive and memory T cell subsets. The beta constant-region primer was an equimolar mix of two oligonucleotides covering TRBC1 and TRBC2. The ligated cDNA underwent four PCR rounds using SP2 and nested alpha and beta constant-region primers. TCRdb re-analysed the UMI-ligation and nested PCR reads in MiXCR, keeping a single row per CDR3 protein. The table records approximately 80,000 distinct CDR3 sequences, about 8.2% of them present only once. The sequencing input was naive CD8+ T cells from blood. All receptors come from a human donor in good health.

This clonotype was observed a few times. This chain links TRBV4-3 with TRBJ2-7, with TRBD2 as a possible D gene (6 bases). CDR1 and CDR2 from the germline V gene are LGHNA and YSLEER. Deletions cut 0 bases from V and 5 bases from J, with 8 bases between. The CDR3 consists of 13 residues. The CDR3 DNA is TGCGCCAGCAGCCAAGAGGAGGGCGACGAGCAGTACTTC. Translated, it gives CASSQEEGDEQYF.

This clonotype was seen a handful of times. The genes are TRBV2 and TRBJ2-3; 8 bases line up with TRBD2. Germline V gene sequence: CDR1 SNHLY, CDR2 FYNNEI. V was pared by 7 bases and J by 1 base, with 7 bases of the junction left unmatched. CDR3 size: 15 residues. The CDR3 DNA follows: TGTGCCAGCACCCAGTGGCGGGGGGGCACAGATACGCAGTATTTT. Its translation: CASTQWRGGTDTQYF. Together with reference TRBV2 and TRBJ2-3, the CDR3 gives the full variable domain: EPEVTQTPSHQVTQMGQEVILRCVPISNHLYFYWYRQILGQKVEFLVSFYNNEISEKSEIFDDQFSVERPDGSNFTLKIRSTKLEDSAMYFCASTQWRGGTDTQYFGPGTRLTVL.

This clonotype occurred many times. The rearrangement joins TRBV20-1 to TRBJ1-2; tentatively, D is TRBD1 (6 bases). V lost 6 bases and J lost 4, with 18 bases in between. CDR3 length equals 14 residues. Germline assignment: CDR1 DFQATT and CDR2 SNEGSKA (reference sequence). The CDR3 bases are TGCAGTGCCACGGCGGGGGGCGCGCTCTATGGCTACACCTTC. Amino acid sequence: CSATAGGALYGYTF.

In this sample, this clonotype turned up once. A clone one base away is much larger, so this may be a read error. The V call is TRBV29-1, the J call TRBJ2-2; unclear D gene. Looked up from germline, CDR1 is SQVTM and CDR2 is ANQGSEA. The V end lost 8 bases, the J end lost 5 bases, and 9 bases lay between the germline ends. The CDR3 extends over 11 amino acids. The CDR3: CSMKETGELFF. CDR3 DNA sequence: TGCAGCATGAAGGAGACCGGGGAGCTGTTTTTT.

This clonotype was found many times. J is TRBJ2-2 and V is TRBV10-3; maybe TRBD1 (6 bases). The V gene lost 3 bases and the J gene lost 3 bases, with 20 bases spanning the gap. In germline, CDR1 is ENHRY, CDR2 SYGVKD. CDR3 length: 18 amino acids. In DNA, the CDR3 is TGTGCCATCAGTGATCCGGAGGTGCAGGGGCGCGACACCGGGGAGCTGTTTTTT. This gives the protein CAISDPEVQGRDTGELFF.

Many counts were recorded for this clonotype. The gene calls are TRBV28 and TRBJ2-1; TRBD2 aligns across 7 bases. Germline V gene data show CDR1 as MDHEN and CDR2 as SYDVKM. Trimming removed 3 bases from V and 5 bases from J; junction bases left unmatched: 7. This CDR3 is built from 15 residues. CDR3 nucleotide sequence: TGTGCCAGCAGTTTCTCCCTAGCGGAAAACAATGAGCAGTTCTTC. Protein: CASSFSLAENNEQFF. Drawing the rest from reference TRBV28 and TRBJ2-1, the complete variable domain is DVKVTQSSRYLVKRTGEKVFLECVQDMDHENMFWYRQDPGLGLRLIYFSYDVKMKEKGDIPEGYSVSREKKERFSLILESASTNQTSMYLCASSFSLAENNEQFFGPGTRLTVL.

This clonotype was counted between two and nine times. V usage is TRBV9 and J usage is TRBJ2-3; TRBD2 matches 16 bases. Germline CDR1 and CDR2: SGDLS and YYNGEE. V dropped 3 bases and J dropped 3; count of bases not matched to a gene: 7. This CDR3 comprises 18 residues. The CDR3 bases are TGTGCCAGCAGCGCCGAAGGGACTAGCGGGAGGGAAACAGATACGCAGTATTTT. Amino acids: CASSAEGTSGRETDTQYF.

This clonotype was seen a few times. The chain has TRBV27 and TRBJ1-1; D remains unclear. Germline V gene lookup returns CDR1 MNHEY and CDR2 SMNVEV (reference sequence). The CDR3 extends over 11 amino acids. Trimming removed 6 bases from V and 2 bases from J, with 4 bases in between. This chain's CDR3 is CASSNNTEAFF. CDR3 sequence (DNA): TGTGCCAGCAGCAACAACACTGAAGCTTTCTTT.

This clonotype was seen many times. V and J are TRBV7-9 and TRBJ2-7, with TRBD2 as a possible D gene (6 bases). There are 13 residues in the CDR3. Trimming cost V 1 base and J 5 bases, with 9 bases left between them. Germline V gene data show CDR1 as SEHNR and CDR2 as FQNEAQ (reference sequence). CDR3 DNA: TGTGCCAGCAGCTTAGTGTCTAGCGACGAGCAGTACTTC. It translates to CASSLVSSDEQYF.

On this clonotype: It may be a read error: a sequence one base away is much more abundant. The chain links TRBV29-1 to TRBJ2-7, with a weak D call TRBD2 (5 bases). Trimming took off 5 bases at V and 3 bases at J, with 11 bases between the two ends. This CDR3 spans 12 amino acids. The germline V gene encodes CDR1 SQVTM and CDR2 ANQGSEA. As DNA, the CDR3 is TGCAGCGTTCGGGGAAGGCTCTACGAGCAGTACTTC. Amino acid sequence: CSVRGRLYEQYF.

This clonotype showed up just a few times. The V and J genes are TRBV4-2 and TRBJ1-2; TRBD1 is a possible D gene (6 bases). CDR1 is LGHNA, CDR2 YNFKEQ, per germline. Trimming cost V 0 bases and J 8 bases, with 16 bases left between them. The CDR3 is 15 residues long. The CDR3 nucleotides are TGTGCCAGCAGCCAAGATACAGGGTTAGATCGAGGCTACACCTTC. Its protein is CASSQDTGLDRGYTF.

The V and J genes are TRBV28 and TRBJ2-1; D is perhaps TRBD1 or TRBD2 (5 bases each). The CDR3 extends over 11 amino acids. Trimming took off 11 bases at V and 12 bases at J, with 17 bases between the two ends. Germline lookup yields CDR1 MDHEN and CDR2 SYDVKM. CDR3 DNA sequence: TGTGCCGGAATTTCTGGGGACCGGCAGTTCTTC. Protein: CAGISGDRQFF.

This clonotype appeared many times. The rearrangement uses TRBV28 and TRBJ1-5; TRBD1 matches at 10 bases. The J segment lost 3 bases and the V segment lost 5 bases, leaving 4 bases of the junction unmatched. The germline CDR1 and CDR2 sequences are MDHEN and SYDVKM. There are 15 residues in the CDR3. The CDR3 nucleotides read TGTGCCAGCAGTAGGGACAGGGGCGTCAATCAGCCCCAGCATTTT. Translated, it gives CASSRDRGVNQPQHF. Using reference TRBV28 and TRBJ1-5 for the parts outside the CDR3, the full variable domain is DVKVTQSSRYLVKRTGEKVFLECVQDMDHENMFWYRQDPGLGLRLIYFSYDVKMKEKGDIPEGYSVSREKKERFSLILESASTNQTSMYLCASSRDRGVNQPQHFGDGTRLSIL.

This chain joins TRBV6-1 and TRBJ2-7, with TRBD1 as a possible D gene (6 bases). From germline, CDR1 is MNHNS and CDR2 SASEGT. Deletions cut 6 bases from V and 0 bases from J, with 15 bases between. The CDR3 sequence is 15 residues long. The CDR3: CASRIAGVSSYEQYF. CDR3 DNA sequence: TGTGCCAGCAGGATAGCAGGGGTTAGCTCCTACGAGCAGTACTTC.

This clonotype showed up many times. The rearrangement uses TRBV6-4 and TRBJ2-1, with 7 bases aligning to TRBD1. Trimming at V came to 6 bases and at J to 4 bases, leaving 12 bases not matched to a gene. Per germline, CDR1 MRHNA and CDR2 SNTAGT. The length of the CDR3 is 16 residues. The CDR3 sequence: CASRAADREIYNEQFF. CDR3 nucleotides: TGTGCCAGCAGAGCCGCCGACAGGGAAATTTACAATGAGCAGTTCTTC.

V is TRBV7-9 and J is TRBJ2-5; 7 bases are a match to TRBD2. CDR1 and CDR2 from the germline V gene are SEHNR and FQNEAQ (reference sequence). This CDR3 has 14 amino acids. Unmatched junction bases numbered 7, after V lost 6 bases and J lost 3 bases. The CDR3 spells CASRGSGLKETQYF. In DNA form, the CDR3 reads TGTGCCAGCAGGGGATCGGGACTAAAAGAGACCCAGTACTTC.

Only a few counts were recorded for this clonotype. The CDR3 reads CATSDPDSSRTDTQYF. The CDR3 DNA sequence: TGTGCCACCAGTGACCCCGACAGCTCCCGCACAGATACGCAGTATTTT. The V gene is TRBV24-1, the J gene TRBJ2-3; D might be TRBD1 (5 bases). V was pared by 4 bases and J by 1 base, with 14 bases between. The germline V gene encodes CDR1 KGHDR and CDR2 SFDVKD. The CDR3 is 16 residues long.

This clonotype was seen more than once but under ten times. The chain couples TRBV13 to TRBJ2-7; 7 positions match TRBD1. Germline V gene data show CDR1 as PRHDT and CDR2 as FYEKMQ (reference sequence). V shed 1 base, J shed 2 bases, and the junction held 2 bases outside the gene matches. This CDR3 has 14 amino acids. The CDR3 protein is CASSLEDRTYEQYF. The CDR3, as DNA: TGTGCCAGCAGCTTAGAGGACAGGACCTACGAGCAGTACTTC.

The sample holds a few counts of this clonotype. The V gene is TRBV14, the J gene TRBJ1-1; 9 nucleotides align to TRBD1. This CDR3 has 14 residues. Germline assignment: CDR1 SGHDN and CDR2 FVKESK. V was pared by 3 bases and J by 5 bases, with 4 bases of the junction left unmatched. DNA for the CDR3: TGTGCCAGCAGCCACGGACAGGGGAGGACTGAAGCTTTCTTT. Encoded protein: CASSHGQGRTEAFF.

The chain carries TRBV7-9 and TRBJ1-4; D not certain. V lost 1 base to trimming and J lost 1 base, with 4 bases between them. The length of the CDR3 is 14 residues. CDR1 and CDR2 from the germline V gene are SEHNR and FQNEAQ (reference sequence). The CDR3 loop reads CASSLDRTNEKLFF. The CDR3 DNA reads TGTGCCAGCAGCTTAGACAGAACTAATGAAAAACTGTTTTTT.

The J gene is TRBJ2-6, the V gene TRBV7-9, with 7 nucleotides matching TRBD2. V was pared by 0 bases and J by 5 bases, with 4 bases of the junction left unmatched. Germline V lookup: CDR1 SEHNR, CDR2 FQNEAQ (reference sequence). This CDR3 has 16 amino acids. For the CDR3, the DNA is TGTGCCAGCAGCTTAGCGGGGGGGGACCGGGCCAACGTCCTGACTTTC. It yields the protein CASSLAGGDRANVLTF.

The V and J genes are TRBV6-1 and TRBJ2-2; D remains ambiguous. Germline CDR1 MNHNS, CDR2 SASEGT. This CDR3 region has 13 residues. V shed 8 bases and J shed 4 bases, with 11 bases lying between them. This chain's CDR3 is CASPRRGTGELFF. In DNA form, the CDR3 reads TGTGCCAGCCCCCGGCGAGGCACCGGGGAGCTGTTTTTT.

This clonotype appeared a few times. This rearrangement joins TRBV28 to TRBJ1-3; D not certain. Germline CDR1 MDHEN, CDR2 SYDVKM. Between the trimmed V and J ends, which lost 1 base and 0 bases, there was a span of 13 bases. There are 17 residues in the CDR3. CDR3 nucleotides: TGTGCCAGCAGTTTATCAGGAAGACCTACCTCTGGAAACACCATATATTTT. Protein: CASSLSGRPTSGNTIYF.

Many counts were recorded for this clonotype. As DNA, the CDR3 is TGTGCCAGCAGGCTGAGCTACCTCACAGATACGCAGTATTTT. Its translation is CASRLSYLTDTQYF. The gene calls are TRBV28 and TRBJ2-3; D is undetermined. The germline V and J ends were trimmed by 6 bases and 2 bases, with 12 bases remaining between them. CDR1 and CDR2 from the germline V gene are MDHEN and SYDVKM. This CDR3 contains 14 residues.

This clonotype has a handful of counts. J is TRBJ2-4 and V is TRBV6-2 or TRBV6-3; TRBD2 matches 10 bases. From germline, CDR1 is MNHEY and CDR2 SVGEGT. The CDR3 is 16 amino acids. V lost 6 bases and J lost 3; bases outside the gene matches: 8. The CDR3, as DNA: TGTGCCAGCAGGAAGGGACTAGCGAGTAGCAAAAACATTCAGTACTTC. This codes for CASRKGLASSKNIQYF.

The V and J genes are TRBV20-1 and TRBJ2-2; 7 bases are shared with TRBD1. Trimming cost V 0 bases and J 0 bases; bases outside gene matches: 1. Germline CDR1 reads DFQATT; CDR2 reads SNEGSKA (reference sequence). This CDR3 has 15 residues. The CDR3: CSARDTGANTGELFF. The CDR3 DNA is TGCAGTGCTAGAGACACAGGGGCGAACACCGGGGAGCTGTTTTTT.

This clonotype turned up a few times. The chain has TRBV28 and TRBJ2-1; D is perhaps TRBD1 (6 bases). The CDR3 is 19 residues long. Germline loops: CDR1 MDHEN, CDR2 SYDVKM. The V end lost 1 base, the J end lost 6 bases, and 25 bases lay between the germline ends. The CDR3 DNA reads as TGTGCCAGCAGTTTATTGACTACTAAGGGGGATTGGATACCCAATGAGCAGTTCTTC. Encoded protein: CASSLLTTKGDWIPNEQFF.